This T cell receptor (beta chain) comes out of a study of a mutant IDH1 vaccine in newly diagnosed glioma. Assay: immunoSEQ multiplex PCR; the TCRdb copy retains only in-frame clones and omits some. This table has 43,000 or so clones, approximately 88% appearing once. Findings and limits, study-wide: Pseudoprogression looked unconnected to shifts in top peripheral T cell clonotypes.

Germline V lookup: CDR1 SEHNR, CDR2 FQNEAQ (reference sequence). Unmatched junction bases numbered 8, after V lost 5 bases and J lost 2 bases. The CDR3 loop spans 16 amino acids. Notes on this clone: Its antigen is still unknown.

The time point was: week 23, last vaccination. Doses consisted of 300 ug of mutant IDH1 20-mer peptide each, paired with topical imiquimod. This specimen was PBMCs, taken from a glioma patient whose treatment included an IDH1 peptide vaccine. This sequence was found in a woman between 18 and 30 years old with glioma. Some clones in this sample may be carry-over from other donors' samples. The chain joins TRBV7-9 to TRBJ2-3; 9 nucleotides match TRBD1. The CDR3 region has the DNA TGTGCCAGCAGCCCGGGACAGGGTGATCCCACAGATACGCAGTATTTT. This encodes CASSPGQGDPTDTQYF.